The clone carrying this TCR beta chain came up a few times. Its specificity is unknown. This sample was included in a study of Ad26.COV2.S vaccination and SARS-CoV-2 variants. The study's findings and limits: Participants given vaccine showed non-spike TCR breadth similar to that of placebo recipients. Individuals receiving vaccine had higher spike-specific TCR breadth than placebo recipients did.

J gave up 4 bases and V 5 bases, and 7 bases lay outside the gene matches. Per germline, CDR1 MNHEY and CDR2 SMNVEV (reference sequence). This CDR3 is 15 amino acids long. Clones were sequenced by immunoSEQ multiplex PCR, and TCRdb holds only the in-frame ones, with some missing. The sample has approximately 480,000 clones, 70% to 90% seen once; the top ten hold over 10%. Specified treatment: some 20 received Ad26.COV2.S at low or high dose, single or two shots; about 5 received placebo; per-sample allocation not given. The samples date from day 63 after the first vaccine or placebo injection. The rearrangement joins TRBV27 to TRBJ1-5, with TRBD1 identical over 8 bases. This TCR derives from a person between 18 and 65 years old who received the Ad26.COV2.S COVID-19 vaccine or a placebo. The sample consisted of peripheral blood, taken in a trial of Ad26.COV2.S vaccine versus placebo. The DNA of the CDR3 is TGTGCCAGCAGTGAGACAGGGGTCCCAAATCAGCCCCAGCATTTT. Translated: CASSETGVPNQPQHF.